This T cell receptor (beta chain) was documented in a study of Graves' ophthalmopathy and Graves' hyperthyroidism. The sample holds a few counts of this clonotype. Antigen: not known. Investigators amplified TCR beta CDR3 regions from RNA transcripts. Second-round multiplex PCR came after first-round RT-PCR with HTBI primers. TCRdb fed the multiplex PCR reads into MiXCR, producing one record per CDR3 protein. Of about 620,000 distinct CDR3 sequences listed, about 20% are singletons. Stable hyperthyroidism was defined by absence of ophthalmopathy within 18 months of follow-up. Participants with hyperthyroidism, aged 18 to 65, were newly diagnosed with under 2 months' duration. Uncontrolled infections, pregnancy, lactation or other autoimmune diseases led to patient exclusion. This CDR3 comprises 14 residues. The V gene end was trimmed by 5 bases and the J gene end by 2 bases; junction bases not matched to a gene: 7. In germline, CDR1 is SGHRS, CDR2 YFSETQ.

Study-wide findings and caveats: Blood was where most expanded thyroid clonotypes above 0.001 frequency also turned up.

The sequencing input was peripheral blood. This receptor was obtained from a young woman with stable Graves' hyperthyroidism. Some clones in this sample may be carry-over from other donors' samples. The rearrangement links TRBV5-1 to TRBJ2-7; TRBD1 matches 7 bases. The CDR3 nucleotides read TGCGCCAGCAGGACCGGGACAGCTACCTACGAGCAGTACTTC. Residues: CASRTGTATYEQYF.